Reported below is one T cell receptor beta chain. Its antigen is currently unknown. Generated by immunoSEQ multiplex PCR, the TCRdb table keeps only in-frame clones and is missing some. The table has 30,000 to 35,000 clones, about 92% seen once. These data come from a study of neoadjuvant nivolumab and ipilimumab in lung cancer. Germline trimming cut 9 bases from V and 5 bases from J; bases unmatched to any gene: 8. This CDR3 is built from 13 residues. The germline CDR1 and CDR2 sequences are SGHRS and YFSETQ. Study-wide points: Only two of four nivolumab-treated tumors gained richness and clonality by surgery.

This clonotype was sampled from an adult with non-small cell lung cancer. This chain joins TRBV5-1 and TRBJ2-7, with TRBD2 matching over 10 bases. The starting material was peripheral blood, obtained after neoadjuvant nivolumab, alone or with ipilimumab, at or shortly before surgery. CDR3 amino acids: CATTPAGGNEQYF. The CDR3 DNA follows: TGCGCCACCACCCCAGCGGGAGGGAACGAGCAGTACTTC.